The rows below give T cell receptor beta chains drawn from one sample of a study of cytomegalovirus exposure and HLA in healthy donors. Assay: immunoSEQ multiplex PCR; the TCRdb copy retains only in-frame clones and omits some. Of 150,000 to 200,000 clones in the sample, 70% to 85% are singletons; the top ten hold over 2%. Sequencing used PBMCs. These receptors were taken from a human donor in good health. Each CDR3 is given with its conserved first and last residue. The D gene is left open where the match is weak. Not every row has a clone size; where given, it reads once, few, many or a size class.

>-|TRBJ2-7|TRBD1|TRBV6-5
TGTGCCAGCAGCACACGGGACAGAGCCTACGAGCAGTACTTC
CASSTRDRAYEQYF
>-|TRBJ2-7|TRBD2|TRBV7-2
TGTGCCAGCAGCCTTAGCGGGGGTTACGAGCAGTACTTC
CASSLSGGYEQYF
>-|TRBJ2-1|-|TRBV11-2
TGTGCCAGCAGCTTAGAGTGGGGGCTCTACAATGAGCAGTTCTTC
CASSLEWGLYNEQFF
>few|TRBJ1-2|-|TRBV5-1
TGCGCCAGCAGCCCCCAAGGCAGGGTTTATGGCTACACCTTC
CASSPQGRVYGYTF
>few|TRBJ2-7|-|TRBV19
TGTGCCAGTAGTCCCCAGACTGGCTCCTACGAGCAGTACTTC
CASSPQTGSYEQYF
>-|TRBJ1-2|TRBD1|TRBV18
TGTGCCAGCTCACCTACCTTTACGGGACAGGGGGACGGCTACACCTTC
CASSPTFTGQGDGYTF
>-|TRBJ2-2|TRBD2|TRBV15
TGTGCCACCAGCAGAGATCTAGCGGGGGGCCGCACCGGGGAGCTGTTTTTT
CATSRDLAGGRTGELFF
>-|TRBJ2-3|TRBD1|TRBV7-9
TGTGCCAGCAGCTTAGTGGCAGGGGGCGGGGATACGCAGTATTTT
CASSLVAGGGDTQYF
>once|TRBJ2-7|-|TRBV9
TGTGCCAGCAGCGTAGGGGGGCCCCCCTACGAGCAGTACTTC
CASSVGGPPYEQYF
>-|TRBJ2-2|TRBD2|TRBV2
TGTGCCAGCAGTGAAGAGATGGCGGGGGGGACCGGGGAGCTGTTTTTT
CASSEEMAGGTGELFF
>-|TRBJ1-1|-|TRBV9
TGTGCCAGCAGCGTAGATCCAGGGTCGAACACTGAAGCTTTCTTT
CASSVDPGSNTEAFF
>-|TRBJ1-6|-|TRBV19
TGTGCCAGTAGTATATCTCCAGGTAATTCACCCCTCCACTTT
CASSISPGNSPLHF
>-|TRBJ1-4|TRBD1|TRBV7-8
TGTGCCAGCAGCCCACTACGGACAGGGTGGGCTAATGAAAAACTGTTTTTT
CASSPLRTGWANEKLFF
>-|TRBJ2-3|TRBD2|TRBV5-8
TGTGCCAGCAGCCGGGGAGCGGGGGGGCCATTAAATACGCAGTATTTT
CASSRGAGGPLNTQYF
>-|TRBJ2-7|-|TRBV5-6
TGTGCCAGCAGCTTGGTGGCCAGGTTATACGAGCAGTACTTC
CASSLVARLYEQYF
>-|TRBJ1-6|-|TRBV28
TGTGCCACTGGGGGGTTGGGGGTAAATTCACCCCTCCACTTT
CATGGLGVNSPLHF
>-|TRBJ1-5|-|TRBV2
TGTGCCAGCAGAGACAGGAATCAGCCCCAGCATTTT
CASRDRNQPQHF
>-|TRBJ2-3|-|TRBV11-2
TGTGCCAGCAGCTTATTACGTGGGGGGACCCGCACAGATACGCAGTATTTT
CASSLLRGGTRTDTQYF
>-|TRBJ2-5|-|TRBV25-1
TGTGCCAGCAGTGGGCGACAGCCCCAAGAGACCCAGTACTTC
CASSGRQPQETQYF
>-|TRBJ1-2|-|TRBV6-5
TGTGCCAGCAGAGATTGGGGGGGGGAGAACTATGGCTACACCTTC
CASRDWGGENYGYTF
>-|TRBJ2-1|TRBD2|TRBV5-4
TGTGCCAGCAGGGGTCAACGGGGGGGTTACAATGAGCAGTTCTTC
CASRGQRGGYNEQFF
>few|TRBJ1-5|-|TRBV5-1
TGCGCCAGCAGCTTGGCAGGGCAGGCCAATCAGCCCCAGCATTTT
CASSLAGQANQPQHF
>-|TRBJ1-1|-|TRBV7-9
TGTGCCAGCAGCTTAGGTGGGCCGTTCACTGAAGCTTTCTTT
CASSLGGPFTEAFF
>-|TRBJ2-5|TRBD2|TRBV5-1
TGCGCCAGCAGCCTTATGACTAGCGGGGGGGCCTTCCAAGAGACCCAGTACTTC
CASSLMTSGGAFQETQYF
>-|TRBJ1-4|-|TRBV6-1
TGTGCCAGCAGTGGAAACTCGAATGAAAAACTGTTTTTT
CASSGNSNEKLFF
>few|TRBJ1-1|-|TRBV30
TGTGCCTGGAGGGGCCCCCAGATAAGGGGTACTGAAGCTTTCTTT
CAWRGPQIRGTEAFF
>few|TRBJ2-5|-|TRBV2
TGTGCCAGCAGTGAGACGGGGAGAGAGACCCAGTACTTC
CASSETGRETQYF
>few|TRBJ1-1|-|TRBV6-5
TGTGCCAGCAGTAAGTCAGGTGTCGGCCACACTGAAGCTTTCTTT
CASSKSGVGHTEAFF
>-|TRBJ2-7|TRBD1|TRBV6-5
TGTGCCAGCATTGGACAGGGTCCTCCCTACGAGCAGTACTTC
CASIGQGPPYEQYF
>few|TRBJ2-4|TRBD2|TRBV28
TGTGCCAGCAGTTTCCCACCGGGACTAGCGGGGGGTCTATTAGCCAAAAACATTCAGTACTTC
CASSFPPGLAGGLLAKNIQYF
>-|TRBJ1-5|-|TRBV18
TGTGCCAGCTCATTGACAAGATATCAGCCCCAGCATTTT
CASSLTRYQPQHF
>-|TRBJ1-5|-|TRBV15
TGTGCCACCAGCAGAGCTGGACAGCTCAATCAGCCCCAGCATTTT
CATSRAGQLNQPQHF
>-|TRBJ2-1|TRBD1|TRBV9
TGTGCCAGCAGCGTAAGTCTGGACAGGGCTGTTGAGCAGTTCTTC
CASSVSLDRAVEQFF
>once|TRBJ2-5|-|TRBV2
TGTGCCAGCAGTGAAGCGGCCCAGGGACAAGAGACCCAGTACTTC
CASSEAAQGQETQYF
>-|TRBJ1-1|TRBD1|TRBV18
TGTGCCAGCAGGACAGGGAACGAGGGGAACACTGAAGCTTTCTTT
CASRTGNEGNTEAFF
>-|TRBJ1-2|TRBD1|TRBV5-1
TGCGCCAGCACCATTACGGGACAGATGAACTATGGCTACACCTTC
CASTITGQMNYGYTF
>-|TRBJ1-4|TRBD1|TRBV5-4
TGTGCCAGCAGCTTAGGACAGGATGAAAAACTGTTTTTT
CASSLGQDEKLFF
>-|TRBJ2-2|-|TRBV9
TGTGCCAGCAGCGGCCTGGAGGCGGCGAACACCGGGGAGCTGTTTTTT
CASSGLEAANTGELFF
>few|TRBJ1-1|-|TRBV10-2
TGCGCCAGCGGTGGGGGAGAACCTGAAGCTTTCTTT
CASGGGEPEAFF
>-|TRBJ2-2|-|TRBV6-5
TGTGCCAGCAGTACCCCGCGGGGAAGCACCGGGGAGCTGTTTTTT
CASSTPRGSTGELFF
>-|TRBJ1-4|-|TRBV5-1
TGCGCCAGCAGTTACGGGAGTAATGAAAAACTGTTTTTT
CASSYGSNEKLFF
>-|TRBJ1-4|TRBD1|TRBV5-1
TGCGCCAGTATTATGACAGGGCTTGGCGAAAAACTGTTTTTT
CASIMTGLGEKLFF
>-|TRBJ2-3|TRBD1|TRBV18
TGTGCCAGCTCACCAGGGCAGGGGGCAGATACGCAGTATTTT
CASSPGQGADTQYF
>-|TRBJ1-1|TRBD1|TRBV5-1
TGCGCCAGCAGCCCCTGGACAGGGGGGACCACTGAAGCTTTCTTT
CASSPWTGGTTEAFF
>few|TRBJ2-7|TRBD1|TRBV7-2
TGTGCCAGCAGCCTAATCTCTGGGACAGGGATCTACGAGCAGTACTTC
CASSLISGTGIYEQYF
>once|TRBJ2-6|-|TRBV6-5
TGTGCCATCCGTGCGGGCTCTGGGGCCAACGTCCTGACTTTC
CAIRAGSGANVLTF
>few|TRBJ2-5|TRBD2|TRBV9
TGTGCCAGCAGCGCCCCGTCGGGGGGAGAGACCCAGTACTTC
CASSAPSGGETQYF
>few|TRBJ1-1|TRBD1|TRBV27
TGTGCCAGCAGTTATAGCGGGACAGGGGCCTGTGAAGCTTTCTTT
CASSYSGTGACEAFF
>-|TRBJ2-3|-|TRBV4-2
TGTGCCAGCAGCCAAGATAGTAGCACAGATACGCAGTATTTT
CASSQDSSTDTQYF
>few|TRBJ2-7|-|TRBV19
TGTGCCAGTAGCATTGTCCCCAGGGGTGAGCAGTACTTC
CASSIVPRGEQYF
>-|TRBJ2-3|TRBD2|TRBV7-9
TGTGCCAGCAGCGACCATAGCGGGGGAGGCACAGATACGCAGTATTTT
CASSDHSGGGTDTQYF
>-|TRBJ2-5|TRBD2|TRBV6-6
TGTGCCAGCACCCCTCGACTAGCGGGGCAAGAGACCCAGTACTTC
CASTPRLAGQETQYF
>-|TRBJ1-2|TRBD1|TRBV5-4
TGTGCCAGCAGCGCCGGACAGGGTTCAGGTTATGGCTACACCTTC
CASSAGQGSGYGYTF
>-|TRBJ2-5|TRBD1|TRBV7-7
TGTGCTAGCAGCTTACTGGGACAGTTCCAAGAGACCCAGTACTTC
CASSLLGQFQETQYF